The rows below give T cell receptor beta chains drawn from one sample of a study of cytomegalovirus exposure and HLA in healthy donors. Data came from immunoSEQ multiplex PCR; TCRdb stores just in-frame clones and leaves some out. The sample has 95,000 to 150,000 clones, 50% to 75% seen once. The sequencing input was PBMCs. The receptors come from a woman between 35 and 50 years old in good health and CMV-seropositive. The CDR3 runs from the conserved cysteine through the conserved F or W. The order of the fields is clone size, V gene, D gene, J gene, CDR3 protein, CDR3 DNA. A D gene is named only where the DNA matches it firmly. Where a row states a size, it is once, few, many or the class of an expanded clone; other rows omit it.

once	TRBV5-5	.	TRBJ1-6	CASSSTGYNSPLHF	TGTGCCAGCAGCTCCACAGGTTATAATTCACCCCTCCACTTT
.	TRBV10-1	.	TRBJ2-7	CASSPRWGGSYEQYF	TGCGCCAGCAGTCCCCGTTGGGGCGGCTCCTACGAGCAGTACTTC
.	TRBV28	TRBD1	TRBJ1-2	CASFARDSEYGYTF	TGTGCCAGCTTCGCCCGGGACAGCGAATATGGCTACACCTTC
once	TRBV27	.	TRBJ1-2	CASRPALTANYGYTF	TGTGCCAGCAGACCTGCGTTGACAGCTAACTATGGCTACACCTTC
.	TRBV29-1	TRBD2	TRBJ2-7	CSVGRLAGAYEQYF	TGCAGCGTGGGTAGACTAGCGGGAGCCTACGAGCAGTACTTC
.	TRBV5-1	TRBD1	TRBJ1-6	CASSMDRDNSPLHF	TGCGCCAGCAGCATGGACAGGGATAATTCACCCCTCCACTTT
.	TRBV15	.	TRBJ2-5	CATSRDRGETQYF	TGTGCCACCAGCAGAGATCGAGGGGAGACCCAGTACTTC
.	TRBV29-1	TRBD1	TRBJ1-1	CSASPGGRVNTEAFF	TGCAGCGCTTCCCCAGGGGGCCGGGTCAACACTGAAGCTTTCTTT
.	TRBV7-9	TRBD2	TRBJ2-1	CASSLAGGSSVEQFF	TGTGCCAGCAGCTTAGCGGGAGGGTCCTCGGTTGAGCAGTTCTTC
.	TRBV6-1	.	TRBJ1-5	CASSDDSSHSNQPQHF	TGTGCCAGCAGTGACGACAGTTCCCATAGCAATCAGCCCCAGCATTTT
once	TRBV2	TRBD2	TRBJ2-5	CASTRTETSWETQYF	TGTGCCAGCACCCGAACCGAGACTAGCTGGGAGACCCAGTACTTC
.	TRBV2	.	TRBJ2-7	CASGTGRSYEQYF	TGTGCCAGCGGAACAGGACGCTCCTACGAGCAGTACTTC
.	TRBV5-1	TRBD2	TRBJ2-1	CASSLGLAGVYEQFF	TGCGCCAGCAGCTTGGGACTAGCGGGAGTTTATGAGCAGTTCTTC
.	TRBV7-9	.	TRBJ1-5	CASSLEGGGDQPQHF	TGTGCCAGCAGCTTAGAGGGGGGAGGGGATCAGCCCCAGCATTTT
.	TRBV6-5	.	TRBJ2-5	CASSYSQEETQYF	TGTGCCAGCAGTTACTCCCAGGAAGAGACCCAGTACTTC
.	TRBV13	.	TRBJ1-2	CASKLTGVYGYTF	TGTGCCAGCAAACTGACAGGAGTCTATGGCTACACCTTC
few	TRBV18	.	TRBJ1-1	CASSLAKIDPEAFF	TGTGCCAGCTCACTAGCTAAGATCGACCCTGAAGCTTTCTTT
few	TRBV5-4	.	TRBJ1-1	CASSLRGTEAFF	TGTGCCAGCAGCTTGAGGGGGACTGAAGCTTTCTTT
once	TRBV10-1	.	TRBJ1-1	CASSTGLNTEAFF	TGCGCCAGCAGTACAGGGCTGAACACTGAAGCTTTCTTT
.	TRBV5-1	TRBD2	TRBJ2-7	CASTADGTSLFEQYF	TGCGCCAGCACTGCTGACGGGACTAGCCTTTTCGAGCAGTACTTC
.	TRBV7-9	.	TRBJ1-2	CASSGGPYGYTF	TGTGCCAGCAGCGGCGGGCCCTATGGCTACACCTTC
few	TRBV6-1	TRBD1	TRBJ2-3	CASSEGRGIIDTQYF	TGTGCCAGCAGTGAAGGCAGGGGGATCATCGATACGCAGTATTTT
.	TRBV7-9	.	TRBJ1-2	CASSLGPTYRFLGYTF	TGTGCCAGCAGCTTAGGGCCGACATATCGCTTTCTCGGCTACACCTTC
once	TRBV5-1	.	TRBJ2-7	CASKGEPTAYEQYF	TGCGCCAGCAAGGGGGAACCCACCGCGTACGAGCAGTACTTC
.	TRBV28	TRBD1	TRBJ1-2	CASSYSDRDGYTF	TGTGCCAGCAGCTACTCAGACAGGGATGGCTACACCTTC
few	TRBV5-4	.	TRBJ2-5	CASSLAAGETQYF	TGTGCCAGCAGCTTGGCAGCAGGGGAGACCCAGTACTTC
.	TRBV6-1	.	TRBJ1-1	CASSEPARGTTEAFF	TGTGCCAGCAGTGAACCCGCCAGGGGCACCACTGAAGCTTTCTTT
.	TRBV28	.	TRBJ2-1	CASSNSYNEQFF	TGTGCCAGCAGTAACAGCTACAATGAGCAGTTCTTC
few	TRBV4-1	.	TRBJ1-2	CASSQDGYGYTF	TGCGCCAGCAGCCAAGACGGCTATGGCTACACCTTC